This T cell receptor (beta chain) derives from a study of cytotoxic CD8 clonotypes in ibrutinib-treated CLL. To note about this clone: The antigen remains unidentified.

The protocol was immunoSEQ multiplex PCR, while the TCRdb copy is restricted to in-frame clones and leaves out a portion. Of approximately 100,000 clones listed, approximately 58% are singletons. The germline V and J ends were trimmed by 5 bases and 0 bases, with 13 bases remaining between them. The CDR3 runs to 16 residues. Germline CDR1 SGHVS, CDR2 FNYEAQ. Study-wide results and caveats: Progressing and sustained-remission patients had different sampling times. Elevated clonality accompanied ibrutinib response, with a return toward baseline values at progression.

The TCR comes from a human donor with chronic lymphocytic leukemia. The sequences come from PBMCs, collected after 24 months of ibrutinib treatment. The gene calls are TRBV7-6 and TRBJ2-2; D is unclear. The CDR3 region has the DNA TGTGCCAGCAGCCTACTATCCTCATCGAACACCGGGGAGCTGTTTTTT. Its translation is CASSLLSSSNTGELFF.